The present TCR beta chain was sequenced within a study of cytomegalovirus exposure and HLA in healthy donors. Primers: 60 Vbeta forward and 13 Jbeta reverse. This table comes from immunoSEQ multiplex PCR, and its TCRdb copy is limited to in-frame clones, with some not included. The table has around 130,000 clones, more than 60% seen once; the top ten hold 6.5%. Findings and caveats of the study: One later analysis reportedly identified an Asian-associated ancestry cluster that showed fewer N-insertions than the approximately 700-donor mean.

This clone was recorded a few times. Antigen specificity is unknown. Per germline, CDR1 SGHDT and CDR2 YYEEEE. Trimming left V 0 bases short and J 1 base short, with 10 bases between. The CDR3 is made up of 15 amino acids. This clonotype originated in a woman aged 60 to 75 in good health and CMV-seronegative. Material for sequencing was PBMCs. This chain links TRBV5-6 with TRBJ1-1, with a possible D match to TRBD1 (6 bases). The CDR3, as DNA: TGTGCCAGCAGCTTGGTCGGGACACCGAACACTGAAGCTTTCTTT. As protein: CASSLVGTPNTEAFF.